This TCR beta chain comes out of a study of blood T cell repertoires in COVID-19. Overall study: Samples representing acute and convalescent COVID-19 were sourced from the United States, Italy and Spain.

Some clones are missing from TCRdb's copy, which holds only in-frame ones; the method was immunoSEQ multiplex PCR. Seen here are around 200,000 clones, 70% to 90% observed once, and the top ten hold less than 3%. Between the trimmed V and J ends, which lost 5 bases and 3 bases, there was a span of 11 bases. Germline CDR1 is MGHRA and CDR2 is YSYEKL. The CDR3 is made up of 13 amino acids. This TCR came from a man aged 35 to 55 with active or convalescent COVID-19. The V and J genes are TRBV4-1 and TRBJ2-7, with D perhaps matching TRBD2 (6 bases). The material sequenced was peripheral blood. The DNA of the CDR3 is TGCGCCAGCAGCGGCGGGGCCAGCTACGAGCAGTACTTC. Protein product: CASSGGASYEQYF.